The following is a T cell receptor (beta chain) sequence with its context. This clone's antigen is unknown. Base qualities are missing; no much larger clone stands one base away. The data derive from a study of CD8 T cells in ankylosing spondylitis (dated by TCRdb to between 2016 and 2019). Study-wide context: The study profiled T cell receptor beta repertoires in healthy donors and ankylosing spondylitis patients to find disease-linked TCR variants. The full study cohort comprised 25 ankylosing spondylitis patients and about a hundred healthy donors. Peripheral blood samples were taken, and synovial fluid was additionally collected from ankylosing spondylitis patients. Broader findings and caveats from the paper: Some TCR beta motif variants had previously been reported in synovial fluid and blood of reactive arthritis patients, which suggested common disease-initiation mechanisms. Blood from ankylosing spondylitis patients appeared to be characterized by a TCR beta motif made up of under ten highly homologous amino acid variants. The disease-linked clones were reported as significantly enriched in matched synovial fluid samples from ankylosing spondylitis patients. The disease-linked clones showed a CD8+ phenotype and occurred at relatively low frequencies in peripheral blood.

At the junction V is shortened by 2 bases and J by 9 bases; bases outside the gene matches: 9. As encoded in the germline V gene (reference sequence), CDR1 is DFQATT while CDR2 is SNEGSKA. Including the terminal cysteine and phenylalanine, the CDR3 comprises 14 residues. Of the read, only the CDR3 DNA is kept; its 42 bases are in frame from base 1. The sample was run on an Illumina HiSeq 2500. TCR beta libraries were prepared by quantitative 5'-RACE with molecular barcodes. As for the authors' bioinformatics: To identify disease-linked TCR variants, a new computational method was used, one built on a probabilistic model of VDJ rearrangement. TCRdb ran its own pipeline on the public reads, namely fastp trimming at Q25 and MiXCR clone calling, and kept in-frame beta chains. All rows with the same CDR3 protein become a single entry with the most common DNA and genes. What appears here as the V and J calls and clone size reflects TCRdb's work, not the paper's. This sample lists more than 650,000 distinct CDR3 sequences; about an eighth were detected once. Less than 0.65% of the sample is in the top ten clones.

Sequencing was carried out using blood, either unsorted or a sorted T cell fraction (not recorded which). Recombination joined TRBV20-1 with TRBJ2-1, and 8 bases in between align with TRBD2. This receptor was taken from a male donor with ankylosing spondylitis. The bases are TGCAGTGCTAGAAGGGCGGGAGGACCCATTGAGCAGTTCTTC. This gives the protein CSARRAGGPIEQFF.